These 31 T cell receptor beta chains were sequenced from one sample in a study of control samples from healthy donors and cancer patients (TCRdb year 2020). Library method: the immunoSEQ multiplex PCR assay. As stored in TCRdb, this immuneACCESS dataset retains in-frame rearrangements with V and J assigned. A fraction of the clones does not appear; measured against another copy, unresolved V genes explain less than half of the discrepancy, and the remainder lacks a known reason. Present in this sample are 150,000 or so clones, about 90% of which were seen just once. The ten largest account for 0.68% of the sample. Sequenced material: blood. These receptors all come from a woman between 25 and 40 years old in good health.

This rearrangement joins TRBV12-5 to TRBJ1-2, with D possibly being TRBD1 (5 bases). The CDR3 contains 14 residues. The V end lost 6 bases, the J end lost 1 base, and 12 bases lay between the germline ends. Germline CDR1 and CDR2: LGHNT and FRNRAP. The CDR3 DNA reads TGTGCTAGTGGGCTGGGACGGATTAACTATGGCTACACCTTC. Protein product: CASGLGRINYGYTF. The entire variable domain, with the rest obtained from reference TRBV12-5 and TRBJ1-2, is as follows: DARVTQTPRHKVTEMGQEVTMRCQPILGHNTVFWYRQTMMQGLELLAYFRNRAPLDDSGMPKDRFSAEMPDATLATLKIQPSEPRDSAVYFCASGLGRINYGYTFGSGTRLTVV.

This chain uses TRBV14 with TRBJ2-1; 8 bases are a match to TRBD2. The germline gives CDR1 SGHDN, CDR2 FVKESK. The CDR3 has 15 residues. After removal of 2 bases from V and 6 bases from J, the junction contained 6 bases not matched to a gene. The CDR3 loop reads CASSQYREGRNEQFF. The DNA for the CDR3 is TGTGCCAGCAGCCAATATCGGGAGGGCCGCAATGAGCAGTTCTTC.

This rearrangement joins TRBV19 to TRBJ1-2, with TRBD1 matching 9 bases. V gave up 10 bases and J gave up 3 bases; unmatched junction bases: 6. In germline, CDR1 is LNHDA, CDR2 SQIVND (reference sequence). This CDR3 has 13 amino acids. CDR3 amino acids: CATNRGLDYGYTF. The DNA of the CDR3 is TGTGCCACGAACAGGGGGCTCGACTATGGCTACACCTTC.

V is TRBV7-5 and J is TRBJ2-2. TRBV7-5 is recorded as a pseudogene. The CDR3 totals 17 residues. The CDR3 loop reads CVRSTQIGAPNTGELFF. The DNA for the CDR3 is TGTGTCAGAAGCACACAAATCGGGGCGCCGAACACCGGGGAGCTGTTTTTT.

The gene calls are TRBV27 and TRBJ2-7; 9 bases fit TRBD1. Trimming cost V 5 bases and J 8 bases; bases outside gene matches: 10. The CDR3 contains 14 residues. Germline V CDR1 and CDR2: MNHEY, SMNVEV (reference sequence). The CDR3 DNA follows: TGTGCCAGCAGTCTGACAGGGGGTAACTTTCAGCAGTACTTC. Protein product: CASSLTGGNFQQYF.

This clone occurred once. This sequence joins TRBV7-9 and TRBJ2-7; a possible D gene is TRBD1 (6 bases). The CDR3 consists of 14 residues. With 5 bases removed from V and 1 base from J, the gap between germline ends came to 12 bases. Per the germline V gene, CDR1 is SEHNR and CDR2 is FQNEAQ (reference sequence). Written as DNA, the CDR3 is TGTGCCAGCAGCCACCTGGGGGCATCCTACGAGCAGTACTTC. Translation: CASSHLGASYEQYF.

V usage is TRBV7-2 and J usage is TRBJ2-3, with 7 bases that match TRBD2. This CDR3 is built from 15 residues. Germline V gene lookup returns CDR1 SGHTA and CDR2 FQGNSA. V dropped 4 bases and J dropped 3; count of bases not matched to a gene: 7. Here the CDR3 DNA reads TGTGCCAGCAGCTCCAGCGGGATTAGGACAGATACGCAGTATTTT. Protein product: CASSSSGIRTDTQYF.

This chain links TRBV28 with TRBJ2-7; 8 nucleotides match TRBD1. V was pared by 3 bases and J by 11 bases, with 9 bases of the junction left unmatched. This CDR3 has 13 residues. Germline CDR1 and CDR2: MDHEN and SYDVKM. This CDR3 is CASSLGQVSGEYF. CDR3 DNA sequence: TGTGCCAGCAGTTTGGGACAGGTTTCGGGGGAGTACTTC.

This chain's CDR3 is CASSLGPETQYF. CDR3 DNA sequence: TGTGCCAGCAGCTTAGGTCCCGAGACCCAGTACTTC. The chain carries TRBV7-2 and TRBJ2-5; no reliable D call. CDR3 length: 12 residues. V lost 1 base to trimming and J lost 5 bases, with 5 bases between them. Germline V gene lookup returns CDR1 SGHTA and CDR2 FQGNSA. Full variable domain (remainder filled in from reference TRBV7-2 and TRBJ2-5): GAGVSQSPSNKVTEKGKDVELRCDPISGHTALYWYRQSLGQGLEFLIYFQGNSAPDKSGLPSDRFSAERTGGSVSTLTIQRTQQEDSAVYLCASSLGPETQYFGPGTRLLVL.

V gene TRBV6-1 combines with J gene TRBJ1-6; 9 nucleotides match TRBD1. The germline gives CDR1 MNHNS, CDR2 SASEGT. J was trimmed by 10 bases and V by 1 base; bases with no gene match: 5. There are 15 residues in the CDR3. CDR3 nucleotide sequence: TGTGCCAGCAGTGAAGGGGACAGGGCTCGATCACCCCTCCACTTT. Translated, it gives CASSEGDRARSPLHF.

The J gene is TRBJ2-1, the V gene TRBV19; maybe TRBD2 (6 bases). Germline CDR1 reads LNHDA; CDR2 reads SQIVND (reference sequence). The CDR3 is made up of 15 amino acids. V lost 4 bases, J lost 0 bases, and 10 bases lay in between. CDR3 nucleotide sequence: TGTGCCAGTAGTACAGGACTATTCTCCTACAATGAGCAGTTCTTC. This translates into CASSTGLFSYNEQFF.

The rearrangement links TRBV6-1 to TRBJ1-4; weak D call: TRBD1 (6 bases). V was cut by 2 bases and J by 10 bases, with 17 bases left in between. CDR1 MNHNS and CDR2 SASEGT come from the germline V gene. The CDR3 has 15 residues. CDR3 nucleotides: TGTGCCAGCAGTGAAAGGAGGGGGGTTTGGAGAAAACTGTTTTTT. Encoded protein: CASSERRGVWRKLFF.

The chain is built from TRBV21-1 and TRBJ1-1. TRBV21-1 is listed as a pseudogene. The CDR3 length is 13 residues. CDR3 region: CASSSLLNTEAFF. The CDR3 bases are TGTGCCAGCAGCAGTCTGTTGAACACTGAAGCTTTCTTT.

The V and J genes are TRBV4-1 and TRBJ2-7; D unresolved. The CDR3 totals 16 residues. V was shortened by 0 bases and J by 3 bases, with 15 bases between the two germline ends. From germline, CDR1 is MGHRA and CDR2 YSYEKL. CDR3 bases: TGCGCCAGCAGCCAAGAAGCCCGACAAGGAATCTACGAGCAGTACTTC. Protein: CASSQEARQGIYEQYF.

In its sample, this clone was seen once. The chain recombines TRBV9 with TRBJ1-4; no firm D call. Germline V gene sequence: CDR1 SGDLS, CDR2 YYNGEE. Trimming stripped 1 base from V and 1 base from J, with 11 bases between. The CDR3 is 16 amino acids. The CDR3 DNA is TGTGCCAGCAGCGTACAAGGGTTTGGAACTAATGAAAAACTGTTTTTT. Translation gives CASSVQGFGTNEKLFF.

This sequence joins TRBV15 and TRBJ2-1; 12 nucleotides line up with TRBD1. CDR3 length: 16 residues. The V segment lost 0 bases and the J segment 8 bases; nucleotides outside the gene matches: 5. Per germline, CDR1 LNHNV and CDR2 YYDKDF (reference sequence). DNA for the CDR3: TGTGCCACCAGCAGAGATCCGGGACAGGGGGCTGATGAGCAGTTCTTC. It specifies CATSRDPGQGADEQFF.

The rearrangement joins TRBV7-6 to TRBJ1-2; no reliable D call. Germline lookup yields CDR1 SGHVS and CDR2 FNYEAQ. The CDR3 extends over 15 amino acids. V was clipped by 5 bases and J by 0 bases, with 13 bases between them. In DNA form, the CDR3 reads TGTGCCAGCAGCCTCGATGGCGGAACTAACTATGGCTACACCTTC. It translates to CASSLDGGTNYGYTF.

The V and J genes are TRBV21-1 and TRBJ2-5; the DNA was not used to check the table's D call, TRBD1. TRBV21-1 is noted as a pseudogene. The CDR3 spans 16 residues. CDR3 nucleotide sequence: TGTGCCAGCAGAATTCGACAGGCCCTGCTGGGGGCCCCCCAGTACTTC. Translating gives CASRIRQALLGAPQYF.

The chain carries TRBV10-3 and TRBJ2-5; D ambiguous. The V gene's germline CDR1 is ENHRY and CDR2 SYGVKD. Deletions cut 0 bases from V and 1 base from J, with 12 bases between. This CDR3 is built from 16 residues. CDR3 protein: CAISESHRLLQETQYF. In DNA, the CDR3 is TGTGCCATCAGTGAGTCGCATCGACTGCTCCAAGAGACCCAGTACTTC.

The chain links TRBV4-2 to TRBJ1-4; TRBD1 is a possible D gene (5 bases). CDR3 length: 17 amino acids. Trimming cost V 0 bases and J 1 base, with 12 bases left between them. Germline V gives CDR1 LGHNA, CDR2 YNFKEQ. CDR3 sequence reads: CASSQDGQGRTNEKLFF. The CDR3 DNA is TGTGCCAGCAGCCAAGATGGGCAGGGAAGAACTAATGAAAAACTGTTTTTT.

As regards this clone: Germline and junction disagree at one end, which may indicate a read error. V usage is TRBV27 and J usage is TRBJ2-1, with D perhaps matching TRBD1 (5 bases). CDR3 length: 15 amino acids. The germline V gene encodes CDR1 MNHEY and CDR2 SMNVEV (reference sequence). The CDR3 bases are TGTGCCAGCTGTTTAAGACCAGGGCCTGACAATGAGCAGTTCTTC. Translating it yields CASCLRPGPDNEQFF.

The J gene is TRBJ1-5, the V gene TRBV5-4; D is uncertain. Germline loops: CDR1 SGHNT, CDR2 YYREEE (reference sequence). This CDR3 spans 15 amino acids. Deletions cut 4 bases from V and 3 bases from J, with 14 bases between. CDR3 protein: CASSHGPTDNQPQHF. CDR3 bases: TGTGCCAGCAGCCACGGACCGACCGACAATCAGCCCCAGCATTTT.

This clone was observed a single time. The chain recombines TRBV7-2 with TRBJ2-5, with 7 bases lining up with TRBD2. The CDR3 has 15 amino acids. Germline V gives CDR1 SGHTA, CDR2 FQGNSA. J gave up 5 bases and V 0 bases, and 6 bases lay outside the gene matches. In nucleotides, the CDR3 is TGTGCCAGCAGCTTAGCCTTGACTAGCTTCGAGACCCAGTACTTC. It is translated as CASSLALTSFETQYF.

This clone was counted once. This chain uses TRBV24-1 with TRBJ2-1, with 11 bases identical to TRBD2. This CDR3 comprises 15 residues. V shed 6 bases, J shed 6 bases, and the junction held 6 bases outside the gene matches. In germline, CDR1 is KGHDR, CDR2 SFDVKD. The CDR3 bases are TGTGCCACCAGTAAACTAGCGGGAGACATCAATGAGCAGTTCTTC. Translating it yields CATSKLAGDINEQFF.

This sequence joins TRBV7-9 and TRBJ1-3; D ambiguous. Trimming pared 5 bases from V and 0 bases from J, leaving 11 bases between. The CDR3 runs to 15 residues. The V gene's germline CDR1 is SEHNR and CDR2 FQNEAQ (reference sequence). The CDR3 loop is CASSPDGVSGNTIYF. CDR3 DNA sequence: TGTGCCAGCAGCCCAGACGGGGTCTCTGGAAACACCATATATTTT.

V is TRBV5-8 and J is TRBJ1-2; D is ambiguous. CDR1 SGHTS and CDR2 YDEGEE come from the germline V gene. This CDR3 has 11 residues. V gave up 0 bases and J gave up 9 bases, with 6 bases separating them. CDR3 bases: TGTGCCAGCAGCTTGGGTAGAAGCTACACCTTC. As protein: CASSLGRSYTF.

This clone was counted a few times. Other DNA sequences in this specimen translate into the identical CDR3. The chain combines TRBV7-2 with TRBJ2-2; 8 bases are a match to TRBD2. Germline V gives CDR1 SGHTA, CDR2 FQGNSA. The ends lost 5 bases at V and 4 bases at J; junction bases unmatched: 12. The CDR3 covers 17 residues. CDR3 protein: CASSKRSGGGGTGELFF. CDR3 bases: TGTGCCAGCAGCAAAAGGAGCGGGGGAGGGGGCACCGGGGAGCTGTTTTTT. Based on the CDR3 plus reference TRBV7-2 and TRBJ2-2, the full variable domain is GAGVSQSPSNKVTEKGKDVELRCDPISGHTALYWYRQSLGQGLEFLIYFQGNSAPDKSGLPSDRFSAERTGGSVSTLTIQRTQQEDSAVYLCASSKRSGGGGTGELFFGEGSRLTVL.

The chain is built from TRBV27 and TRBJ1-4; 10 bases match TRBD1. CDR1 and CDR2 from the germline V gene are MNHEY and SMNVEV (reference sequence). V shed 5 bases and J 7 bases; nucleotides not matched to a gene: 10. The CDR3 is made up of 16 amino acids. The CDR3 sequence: CASSNRDRGPGEKLFF. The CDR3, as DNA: TGTGCCAGCAGTAACCGGGACAGGGGCCCGGGTGAAAAACTGTTTTTT.

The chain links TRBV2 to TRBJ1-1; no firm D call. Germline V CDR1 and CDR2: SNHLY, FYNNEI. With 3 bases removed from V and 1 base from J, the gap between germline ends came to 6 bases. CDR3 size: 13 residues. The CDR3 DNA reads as TGTGCCAGCAGTGATCGACGGAACACTGAAGCTTTCTTT. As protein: CASSDRRNTEAFF. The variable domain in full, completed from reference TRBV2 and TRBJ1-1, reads EPEVTQTPSHQVTQMGQEVILRCVPISNHLYFYWYRQILGQKVEFLVSFYNNEISEKSEIFDDQFSVERPDGSNFTLKIRSTKLEDSAMYFCASSDRRNTEAFFGQGTRLTVV.

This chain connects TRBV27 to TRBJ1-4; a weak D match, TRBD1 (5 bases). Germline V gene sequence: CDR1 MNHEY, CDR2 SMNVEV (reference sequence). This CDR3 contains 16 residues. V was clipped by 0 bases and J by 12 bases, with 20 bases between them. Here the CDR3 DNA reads TGTGCCAGCAGTTTATCGGCCCCACCGGACACCCTAGAACTGTTTTTT. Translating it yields CASSLSAPPDTLELFF.

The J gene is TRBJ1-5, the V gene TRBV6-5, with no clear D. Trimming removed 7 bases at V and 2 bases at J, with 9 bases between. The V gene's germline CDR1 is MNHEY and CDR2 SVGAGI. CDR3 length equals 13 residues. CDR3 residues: CASKGSRNQPQHF. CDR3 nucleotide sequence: TGTGCCAGCAAAGGGAGTCGCAATCAGCCCCAGCATTTT.